The next 14 T cell receptor beta chains were all read from a single sample in a study of T cell responses to AZD1222 COVID-19 vaccine. Clones were read by immunoSEQ multiplex PCR, and TCRdb kept only the in-frame ones, dropping some. The data show some 150,000 clones, under 95% seen once. The input for sequencing was peripheral blood, taken on day 0 of AZD1222 vaccination. The receptors come from an adult in good health.

V and J are TRBV7-9 and TRBJ1-5; D is perhaps TRBD1 (5 bases). The CDR3 runs 14 residues. V was clipped by 1 base and J by 4 bases, with 8 bases between them. Germline-derived CDR1 and CDR2 are SEHNR and FQNEAQ (reference sequence). CDR3 amino acids: CASSLGGGNQPQHF. As DNA, the CDR3 is TGTGCCAGCAGCTTAGGGGGGGGAAATCAGCCCCAGCATTTT.

This chain uses TRBV15 with TRBJ1-4; D is ambiguous. This CDR3 region has 14 residues. Looked up from germline, CDR1 is LNHNV and CDR2 is YYDKDF (reference sequence). Trimming stripped 5 bases from V and 7 bases from J, with 14 bases between. CDR3 bases: TGTGCCACCAGCCCCAGTTGGGAGGGTGAAAAACTGTTTTTT. This sequence encodes CATSPSWEGEKLFF.

The chain uses TRBV6-2 or TRBV6-3 and TRBJ2-7; maybe TRBD2 (6 bases). The CDR3 contains 15 residues. The V end lost 6 bases, the J end lost 0 bases, and 15 bases lay between the germline ends. Per the germline V gene, CDR1 is MNHEY and CDR2 is SVGEGT. CDR3 protein: CASSLTGGSSYEQYF. The DNA of the CDR3 is TGTGCCAGCAGCCTAACTGGGGGGAGCTCCTACGAGCAGTACTTC.

This clone has only one observation. V and J are TRBV29-1 and TRBJ1-2; 7 bases line up with TRBD1. Trimming took 6 bases from V and 5 from J; bases not matched to a gene: 18. The V gene's germline CDR1 is SQVTM and CDR2 ANQGSEA. This CDR3 is 16 amino acids long. As DNA, the CDR3 is TGCAGCGTAGGTTCCACCGAACAGGGGCTCGGGTATGGCTACACCTTC. Amino acids: CSVGSTEQGLGYGYTF.

The chain links TRBV21-1 to TRBJ1-4. TRBV21-1 is tagged as a pseudogene. This CDR3 has 14 amino acids. The CDR3, as DNA: TGTGCCAGCCGTGGGGGGGGGACTAATGAAAAACTGTTTTTT. Amino acids: CASRGGGTNEKLFF.

The chain uses TRBV28 and TRBJ2-1; TRBD2 matches at 7 bases. Per the germline V gene, CDR1 is MDHEN and CDR2 is SYDVKM. V trimming: 1 base; J trimming: 3 bases; junction bases outside the gene matches: 3. This CDR3 is 15 amino acids long. The CDR3, as DNA: TGTGCCAGCAGTTTATCGGGGGAGGGCTACAATGAGCAGTTCTTC. It yields the protein CASSLSGEGYNEQFF.

As DNA, the CDR3 is TGTGCCAGCAGTTTAGTCCAGGGGCAAAATAATTCACCCCTCCACTTT. Its translation: CASSLVQGQNNSPLHF. The chain carries TRBV28 and TRBJ1-6; weak D call: TRBD1 (6 bases). The V and J ends lost 2 bases and 5 bases respectively, with 13 bases between them. The CDR3 loop spans 16 amino acids. CDR1 and CDR2 from the germline V gene are MDHEN and SYDVKM.

V is TRBV11-1 and J is TRBJ2-1; D possibly matches TRBD1 or TRBD2 (5 bases each). This CDR3 region has 15 residues. The germline V gene has CDR1 SGHAT and CDR2 FQDESV (reference sequence). V dropped 3 bases and J dropped 3 bases, with 12 bases sitting between them. The CDR3 loop is CASSLQLRGYNEQFF. The CDR3 coding sequence is TGTGCCAGCAGCTTGCAGCTGAGGGGCTACAATGAGCAGTTCTTC.

The chain recombines TRBV3-1 (or the pseudogene TRBV3-2) with TRBJ2-5; 13 nucleotides match TRBD2. The CDR3 consists of 15 residues. V shed 3 bases, J shed 5 bases, and the junction held 3 bases outside the gene matches. CDR1 is LGHDT, CDR2 YNNKEL, per germline (reference sequence). The CDR3 DNA is TGTGCCAGCAGCCATACTAGCGGGAGGGGGGAGACCCAGTACTTC. Amino acids: CASSHTSGRGETQYF.

The chain carries TRBV10-3 and TRBJ2-7, with a tentative D call TRBD1 (6 bases). CDR1 is ENHRY and CDR2 is SYGVKD in the germline V gene. V was pared by 6 bases and J by 5 bases, with 17 bases between. This CDR3 has 14 amino acids. The CDR3 sequence is CAIRGASVRNEQYF. Here the CDR3 DNA reads TGTGCCATCAGGGGGGCTTCCGTGAGAAACGAGCAGTACTTC.

This rearrangement joins TRBV28 to TRBJ2-2; a weak D match, TRBD2 (5 bases). V lost 5 bases, J lost 0 bases, and 13 bases lay in between. CDR3 size: 16 residues. Germline lookup yields CDR1 MDHEN and CDR2 SYDVKM. The CDR3 protein is CASSPRGSANTGELFF. CDR3 DNA: TGTGCCAGCAGTCCCCGAGGGTCCGCGAACACCGGGGAGCTGTTTTTT. Variable domain in full (rest from reference TRBV28 and TRBJ2-2): DVKVTQSSRYLVKRTGEKVFLECVQDMDHENMFWYRQDPGLGLRLIYFSYDVKMKEKGDIPEGYSVSREKKERFSLILESASTNQTSMYLCASSPRGSANTGELFFGEGSRLTVL.

The chain carries TRBV6-5 and TRBJ1-6, with D uncertain. This CDR3 has 12 residues. In germline, CDR1 is MNHEY, CDR2 SVGAGI. Trimming took 7 bases from V and 8 from J, leaving 9 bases between them. The CDR3 bases are TGTGCCAGCACGGTCTGGGATTCACCCCTCCACTTT. Translating it yields CASTVWDSPLHF.

The V gene is TRBV6-5, the J gene TRBJ2-4; D is perhaps TRBD1 or TRBD2 (7 bases each). V dropped 5 bases and J dropped 3 bases, with 11 bases sitting between them. The CDR3 sequence is 14 residues long. CDR1 and CDR2 (germline): MNHEY, SVGAGI. The CDR3 here is CASSQGGVKNIQYF. The CDR3 DNA reads as TGTGCCAGCAGTCAGGGGGGGGTCAAAAACATTCAGTACTTC.

This clone appeared a single time. Other DNA sequences in the same sample also yield this CDR3. This sequence joins TRBV4-3 and TRBJ1-4; no reliable D call. Germline CDR1 and CDR2: LGHNA and YSLEER. The V and J ends lost 4 bases and 0 bases respectively, with 9 bases between them. This CDR3 comprises 15 residues. The CDR3 DNA reads as TGCGCCAGCAGCCCCGACGGTGCAACTAATGAAAAACTGTTTTTT. As protein: CASSPDGATNEKLFF.